The 13 T cell receptor beta chains given below trace back to one sample, sequenced in a study of T-cell memory formation after mild COVID-19 (dated by TCRdb to the early 2020s). The library was prepared using 5' RACE. Sequencing instrument: Illumina NovaSeq 6000. The raw public reads went through TCRdb reprocessing: fastp at Q25, MiXCR clone calling, in-frame beta chains kept. Each entry merges the rows of one CDR3 protein and shows their most common DNA and genes. For this sample the table gives fewer than 600,000 distinct CDR3 sequences, of which roughly 20% were detected only once. The ten top clones hold around 7.7% of the sample. Sequencing input: PBMCs or a T cell subset sorted from them (not recorded which). These receptors were obtained from an adult woman who had mild COVID-19 (a few samples of this study predate the infection). The sample titles of this study are shuffled in the database, so cell type and time point are left out; the donor was told from shared clones.

This clonotype was counted a few times. This sequence joins TRBV30 and TRBJ2-7; TRBD1 agrees at 12 bases. CDR3 size: 14 residues. Trimming cost V 5 bases and J 6 bases; bases outside gene matches: 8. Germline-derived CDR1 and CDR2 are GTSNPN and SVGIG (reference sequence). CDR3 in DNA: TGTGCCTGGGATCCCGGGACAGGGGGCGGCGAGCAGTACTTC. Protein: CAWDPGTGGGEQYF.

The chain recombines TRBV5-1 with TRBJ2-1, with TRBD1 identical over 7 bases. Germline CDR1 and CDR2: SGHRS and YFSETQ. V lost 4 bases, J lost 9 bases, and 13 bases stayed unmatched. The CDR3 consists of 15 residues. The CDR3, as DNA: TGCGCCAGCAGCCTACAGGGGACCGGGTGGGGTGAGCAGTTCTTC. Protein sequence: CASSLQGTGWGEQFF.

This chain links TRBV20-1 with TRBJ1-5; D is uncertain. Germline V gene data show CDR1 as DFQATT and CDR2 as SNEGSKA (reference sequence). The ends were cut back, 3 bases at V and 0 bases at J, with 12 bases in the middle. CDR3 length: 15 residues. The CDR3 region is CSARRDGNSNQPQHF. The DNA for the CDR3 is TGCAGTGCTAGGAGAGACGGCAATAGCAATCAGCCCCAGCATTTT.

The chain's CDR3 is CASSTDSNQPQHF. CDR3 sequence (DNA): TGTGCCAGCTCGACGGATAGCAATCAGCCCCAGCATTTT. This chain uses TRBV9 with TRBJ1-5, with D uncertain. V was trimmed by 7 bases and J by 0 bases, leaving 8 bases between them. Germline V gene data show CDR1 as SGDLS and CDR2 as YYNGEE. The CDR3 has 13 residues.

The rearrangement uses TRBV5-1 and TRBJ2-5; 10 positions agree with TRBD1. Germline CDR1 is SGHRS and CDR2 is YFSETQ. The CDR3 extends over 13 amino acids. Trimming at V came to 4 bases and at J to 3 bases, leaving 0 bases not matched to a gene. CDR3 sequence: CASSGQGEETQYF. As DNA, the CDR3 is TGCGCCAGCAGCGGACAGGGGGAAGAGACCCAGTACTTC.

This clonotype was observed a handful of times. The chain couples TRBV7-3 to TRBJ1-6; D perhaps matches TRBD1 (6 bases). The V gene lost 4 bases and the J gene lost 9 bases, with 16 bases spanning the gap. This CDR3 spans 15 amino acids. Germline CDR1 and CDR2: SGHTA and FQGTGA. This chain's CDR3 is CASSSRDTAGSPLHF. In DNA form, the CDR3 reads TGTGCCAGCAGCTCAAGGGACACGGCTGGTTCACCCCTCCACTTT. The complete variable domain, with remaining parts taken from reference TRBV7-3 and TRBJ1-6, reads GAGVSQTPSNKVTEKGKYVELRCDPISGHTALYWYRQSLGQGPEFLIYFQGTGAADDSGLPNDRFFAVRPEGSVSTLKIQRTERGDSAVYLCASSSRDTAGSPLHFGNGTRLTVT.

Only a few counts were recorded for this clonotype. The chain couples TRBV7-9 to TRBJ1-1, with 7 positions matching TRBD1. Germline V CDR1 and CDR2: SEHNR, FQNEAQ (reference sequence). This CDR3 is built from 14 residues. The junction had 3 bases not matched to a gene; V was cut back by 0 bases and J by 5 bases. CDR3 in DNA: TGTGCCAGCAGCTTAGCAAGGGGGCTTACTGAAGCTTTCTTT. Translated: CASSLARGLTEAFF.

This CDR3 reads CASSGDLTSDFETQYF. CDR3 bases: TGTGCCAGCAGTGGGGACCTTACTAGCGATTTTGAGACCCAGTACTTC. The V call is TRBV2, the J call TRBJ2-5; 7 bases line up with TRBD2. Germline-derived CDR1 and CDR2 are SNHLY and FYNNEI. The CDR3 is made up of 16 amino acids. J lost 5 bases, V lost 4 bases, and 13 bases had no gene match.

The V call is TRBV18, the J call TRBJ1-4; 8 bases match TRBD1. The CDR3 loop spans 13 amino acids. The trim removed 8 bases at V and 5 bases at J, leaving 4 bases unmatched. Germline V gene lookup returns CDR1 KGHSH and CDR2 LQKENI. This CDR3 reads CASQGTGNEKLFF. CDR3 nucleotides: TGTGCCAGCCAGGGGACAGGAAATGAAAAACTGTTTTTT. Combining the CDR3 with reference TRBV18 and TRBJ1-4 gives the whole variable domain NAGVMQNPRHLVRRRGQEARLRCSPMKGHSHVYWYRQLPEEGLKFMVYLQKENIIDESGMPKERFSAEFPKEGPSILRIQQVVRGDSAAYFCASQGTGNEKLFFGSGTQLSVL.

V is TRBV7-2 and J is TRBJ1-6; D is ambiguous. Germline loops: CDR1 SGHTA, CDR2 FQGNSA. V gave up 6 bases and J gave up 9 bases, with 12 bases separating them. The CDR3 spans 13 residues. CDR3 sequence reads: CASSPPGISPLHF. The CDR3 region has the DNA TGTGCCAGCAGTCCTCCGGGGATTTCACCCCTCCACTTT.

This clonotype has just a few counts. V usage is TRBV7-6 and J usage is TRBJ2-7; the match to TRBD2 covers 9 bases. This CDR3 comprises 14 residues. Germline CDR1 reads SGHVS; CDR2 reads FNYEAQ. V dropped 3 bases and J dropped 4; count of bases not matched to a gene: 4. The CDR3 DNA is TGTGCCAGCAGCTTGAGCGGGAGGAGATACGAGCAGTACTTC. It yields the protein CASSLSGRRYEQYF.

CDR3 in DNA: TGTGCCAGCAGCGCCACCCTAGCGAGAAGCTCCTACGAGCAGTACTTC. Amino acid sequence: CASSATLARSSYEQYF. V gene TRBV7-9 combines with J gene TRBJ2-7; a possible D gene is TRBD2 (6 bases). Germline V lookup: CDR1 SEHNR, CDR2 FQNEAQ (reference sequence). V lost 5 bases to trimming and J lost 0 bases, with 17 bases between them. This CDR3 contains 16 residues.

This clonotype came up many times. This rearrangement joins TRBV9 to TRBJ2-7, with 7 bases aligning to TRBD2. The CDR3 spans 13 residues. Germline lookup yields CDR1 SGDLS and CDR2 YYNGEE. With 6 bases clipped from V and 6 bases from J, the junction kept 9 bases outside the gene matches. The CDR3 here is CASNLGGYGEQYF. The CDR3 region has the DNA TGTGCCAGCAACCTGGGAGGGTACGGCGAGCAGTACTTC.